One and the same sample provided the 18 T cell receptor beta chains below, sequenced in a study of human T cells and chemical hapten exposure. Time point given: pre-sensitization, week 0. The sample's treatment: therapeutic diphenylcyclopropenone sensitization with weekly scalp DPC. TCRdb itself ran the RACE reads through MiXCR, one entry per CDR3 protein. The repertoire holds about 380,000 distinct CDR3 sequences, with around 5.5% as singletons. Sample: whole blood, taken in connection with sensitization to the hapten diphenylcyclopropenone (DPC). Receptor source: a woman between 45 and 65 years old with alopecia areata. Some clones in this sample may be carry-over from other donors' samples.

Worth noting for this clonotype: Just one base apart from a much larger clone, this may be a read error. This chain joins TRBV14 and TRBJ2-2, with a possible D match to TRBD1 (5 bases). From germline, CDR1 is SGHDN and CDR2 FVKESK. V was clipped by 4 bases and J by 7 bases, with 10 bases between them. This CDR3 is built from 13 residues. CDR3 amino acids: CASSRGLGGELFF. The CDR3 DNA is TGTGCCAGCAGCCGGGGCCTGGGCGGGGAGCTGTTTTTT.

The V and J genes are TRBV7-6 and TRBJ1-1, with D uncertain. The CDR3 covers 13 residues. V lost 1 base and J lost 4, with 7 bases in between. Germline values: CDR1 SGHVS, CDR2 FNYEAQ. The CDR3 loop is CASSLVDGTEAFF. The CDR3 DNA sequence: TGTGCCAGCAGCTTAGTGGATGGCACTGAAGCTTTCTTT. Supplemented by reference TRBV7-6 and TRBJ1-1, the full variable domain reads GAGVSQSPRYKVTKRGQDVALRCDPISGHVSLYWYRQALGQGPEFLTYFNYEAQQDKSGLPNDRFSAERPEGSISTLTIQRTEQRDSAMYRCASSLVDGTEAFFGQGTRLTVV.

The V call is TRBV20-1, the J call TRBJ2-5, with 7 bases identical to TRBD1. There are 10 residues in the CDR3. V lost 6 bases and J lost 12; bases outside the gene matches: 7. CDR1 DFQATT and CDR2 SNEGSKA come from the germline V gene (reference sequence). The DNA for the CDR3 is TGCAGTGCCGGTACAGGGGAAGAGTACTTC. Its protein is CSAGTGEEYF.

Here the CDR3 reads CASSPHGGHEKLFF. In DNA, the CDR3 is TGTGCCAGCAGTCCCCATGGGGGCCACGAAAAACTGTTTTTT. The rearrangement uses TRBV27 and TRBJ1-4; perhaps TRBD1 as D (6 bases). Looked up from germline, CDR1 is MNHEY and CDR2 is SMNVEV (reference sequence). The CDR3 is 14 residues long. Between the trimmed V and J ends, which lost 5 bases and 8 bases, there was a span of 15 bases.

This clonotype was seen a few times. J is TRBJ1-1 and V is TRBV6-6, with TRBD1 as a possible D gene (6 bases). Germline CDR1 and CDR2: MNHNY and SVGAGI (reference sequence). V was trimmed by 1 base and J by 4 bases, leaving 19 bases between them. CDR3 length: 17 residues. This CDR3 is CASSYFSPGQRGTEAFF. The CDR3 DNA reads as TGTGCCAGCAGTTACTTTTCCCCGGGACAACGAGGCACTGAAGCTTTCTTT.

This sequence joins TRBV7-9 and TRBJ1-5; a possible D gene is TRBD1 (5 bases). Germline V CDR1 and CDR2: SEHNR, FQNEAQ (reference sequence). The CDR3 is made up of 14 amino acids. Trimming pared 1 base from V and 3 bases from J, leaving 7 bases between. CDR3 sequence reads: CASSLEGYNQPQHF. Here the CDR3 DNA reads TGTGCCAGCAGCTTAGAGGGGTACAATCAGCCCCAGCATTTT.

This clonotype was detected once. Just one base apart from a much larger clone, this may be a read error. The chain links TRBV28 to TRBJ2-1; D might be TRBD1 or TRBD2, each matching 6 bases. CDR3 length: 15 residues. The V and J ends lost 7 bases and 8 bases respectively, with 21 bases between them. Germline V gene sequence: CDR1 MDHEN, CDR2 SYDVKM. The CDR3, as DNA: TGTGCCAGCACCTCCCCGGGACTGGGGGCCGATGAGCAGTTCTTC. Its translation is CASTSPGLGADEQFF.

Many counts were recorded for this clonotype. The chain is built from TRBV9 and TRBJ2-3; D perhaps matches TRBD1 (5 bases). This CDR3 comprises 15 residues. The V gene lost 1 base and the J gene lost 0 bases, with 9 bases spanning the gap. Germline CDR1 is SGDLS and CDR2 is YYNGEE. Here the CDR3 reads CASSVQGWSTDTQYF. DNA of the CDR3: TGTGCCAGCAGCGTACAGGGCTGGAGCACAGATACGCAGTATTTT.

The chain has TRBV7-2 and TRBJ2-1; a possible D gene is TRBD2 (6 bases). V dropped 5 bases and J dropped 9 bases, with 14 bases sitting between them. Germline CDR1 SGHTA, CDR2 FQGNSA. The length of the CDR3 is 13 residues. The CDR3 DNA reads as TGTGCCAGCAGCCTCAACGGCGGGACTGAGCAGTTCTTC. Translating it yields CASSLNGGTEQFF.

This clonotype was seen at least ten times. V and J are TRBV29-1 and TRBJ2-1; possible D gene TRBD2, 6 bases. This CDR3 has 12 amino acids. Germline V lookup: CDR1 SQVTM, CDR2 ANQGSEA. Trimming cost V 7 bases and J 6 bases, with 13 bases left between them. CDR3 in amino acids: CSASYGSNEQFF. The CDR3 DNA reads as TGCAGCGCTAGCTACGGGAGCAATGAGCAGTTCTTC.

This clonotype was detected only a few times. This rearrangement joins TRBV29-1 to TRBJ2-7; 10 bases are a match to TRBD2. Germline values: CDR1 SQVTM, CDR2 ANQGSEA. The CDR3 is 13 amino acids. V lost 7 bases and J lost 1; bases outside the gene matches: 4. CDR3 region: CSGGLADSYEQYF. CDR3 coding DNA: TGCAGCGGCGGACTAGCGGATTCCTACGAGCAGTACTTC.

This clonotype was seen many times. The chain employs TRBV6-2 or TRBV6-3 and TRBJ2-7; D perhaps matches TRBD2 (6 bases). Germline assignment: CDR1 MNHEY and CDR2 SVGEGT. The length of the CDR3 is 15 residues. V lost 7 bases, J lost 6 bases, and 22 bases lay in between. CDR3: CASNNALITSIEQYF. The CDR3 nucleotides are TGTGCCAGCAACAACGCTTTGATTACTAGCATCGAGCAGTACTTC.

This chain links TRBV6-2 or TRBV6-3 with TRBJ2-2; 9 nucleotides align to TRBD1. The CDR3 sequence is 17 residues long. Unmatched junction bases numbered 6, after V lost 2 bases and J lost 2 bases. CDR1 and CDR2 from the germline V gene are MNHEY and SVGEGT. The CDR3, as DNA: TGTGCCAGCAGTTACGTCCGGGACAGGGCAAACACCGGGGAGCTGTTTTTT. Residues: CASSYVRDRANTGELFF.

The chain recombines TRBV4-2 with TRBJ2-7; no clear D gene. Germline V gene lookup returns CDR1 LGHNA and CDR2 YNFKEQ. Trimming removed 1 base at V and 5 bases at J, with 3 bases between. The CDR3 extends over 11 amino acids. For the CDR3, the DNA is TGTGCCAGCAGCCAAGCACACGAGCAGTACTTC. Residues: CASSQAHEQYF.

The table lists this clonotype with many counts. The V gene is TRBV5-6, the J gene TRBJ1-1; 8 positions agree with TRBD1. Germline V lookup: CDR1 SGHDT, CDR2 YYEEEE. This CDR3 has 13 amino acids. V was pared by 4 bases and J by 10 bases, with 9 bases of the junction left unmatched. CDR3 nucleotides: TGTGCCAGCAGCCCCGGACAGGGTCCCGTAGCTTTCTTT. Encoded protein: CASSPGQGPVAFF.

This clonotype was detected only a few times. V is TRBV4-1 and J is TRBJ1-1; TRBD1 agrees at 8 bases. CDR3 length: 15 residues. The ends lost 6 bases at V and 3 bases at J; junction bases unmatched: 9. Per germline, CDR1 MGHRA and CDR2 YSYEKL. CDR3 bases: TGCGCCAGCAGGCCATACAGGGGGGGAGACACTGAAGCTTTCTTT. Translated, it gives CASRPYRGGDTEAFF.

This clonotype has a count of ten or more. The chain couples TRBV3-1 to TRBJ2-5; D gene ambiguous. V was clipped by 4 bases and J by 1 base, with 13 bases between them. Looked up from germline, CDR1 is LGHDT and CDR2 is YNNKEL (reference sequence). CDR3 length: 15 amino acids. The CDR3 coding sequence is TGTGCCAGCAGCCTCCCCTCGGGCTCCCAAGAGACCCAGTACTTC. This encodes CASSLPSGSQETQYF.

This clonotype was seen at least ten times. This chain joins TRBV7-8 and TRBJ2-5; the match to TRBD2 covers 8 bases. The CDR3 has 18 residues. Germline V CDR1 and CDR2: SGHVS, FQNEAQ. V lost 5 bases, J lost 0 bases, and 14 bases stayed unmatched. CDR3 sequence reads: CASSGVSGVHLYQETQYF. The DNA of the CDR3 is TGTGCCAGCAGCGGGGTTAGCGGGGTCCATCTTTACCAAGAGACCCAGTACTTC.